Described below is a single T cell receptor beta chain sequence and its context. Its antigen is not identified. The CDR3 length is 15 residues. Germline CDR1 is LGHDT and CDR2 is YNNKEL (reference sequence). The trim removed 7 bases at V and 4 bases at J, leaving 6 bases unmatched. The source of the sample is a study of T cell responses to AZD1222 COVID-19 vaccine. Notes on the study in general: Reports say nearly half of spike-specific TCRs go after unmutated variant regions.

Assay used: immunoSEQ multiplex PCR; TCRdb lists only in-frame clones, some missing. The sample yields about 140,000 clones, roughly 92% seen once. Sequencing used peripheral blood, obtained 28 days after the second AZD1222 dose. The V gene is TRBV3-1 (or the pseudogene TRBV3-2), the J gene TRBJ2-3, with 12 bases identical to TRBD2. This sequence was found in an adult who received the AZD1222 COVID-19 vaccine. CDR3 DNA sequence: TGTGCCAGCACCCCGACTAGCGGGAGCTCAGATACGCAGTATTTT. Amino acid sequence: CASTPTSGSSDTQYF.